This T cell receptor beta chain was identified during a study of control samples from healthy donors and cancer patients. The repertoire was sequenced with immunoSEQ multiplex PCR; TCRdb's copy has only in-frame clones and lacks some. The sample carries 90,000 to 100,000 clones, 79% recorded once. The receptor was derived from a woman aged 25 to 45 in good health. What was sequenced was blood.

The CDR3 region has the DNA TGTGCCAGCAGCCGGACCCCCGGGGATTCACCCCTCCACTTT. It encodes CASSRTPGDSPLHF. The J gene is TRBJ1-6, the V gene TRBV9; D gene uncertain. This CDR3 is built from 14 residues. V was trimmed by 4 bases and J by 8 bases, leaving 13 bases between them. Germline V gene data show CDR1 as SGDLS and CDR2 as YYNGEE. The variable domain in full, completed from reference TRBV9 and TRBJ1-6, reads DSGVTQTPKHLITATGQRVTLRCSPRSGDLSVYWYQQSLDQGLQFLIQYYNGEERAKGNILERFSAQQFPDLHSELNLSSLELGDSALYFCASSRTPGDSPLHFGNGTRLTVT.